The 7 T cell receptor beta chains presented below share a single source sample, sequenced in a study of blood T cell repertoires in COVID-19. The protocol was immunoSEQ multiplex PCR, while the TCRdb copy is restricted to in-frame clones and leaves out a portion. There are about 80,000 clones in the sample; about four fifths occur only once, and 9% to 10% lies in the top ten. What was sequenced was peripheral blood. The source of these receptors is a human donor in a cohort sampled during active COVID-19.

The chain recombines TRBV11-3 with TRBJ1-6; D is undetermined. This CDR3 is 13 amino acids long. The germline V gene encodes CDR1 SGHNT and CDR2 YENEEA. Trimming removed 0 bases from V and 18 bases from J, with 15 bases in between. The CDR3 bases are TGTGCCAGCAGCTTAGAGCCCCGGTCCGCCACCCACTTT. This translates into CASSLEPRSATHF.

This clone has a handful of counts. In nucleotides, the CDR3 is TGTGCCAGTAGTCTCCTTGGTCAGGGGAACTACGAGCAGTACTTC. Translation: CASSLLGQGNYEQYF. The rearrangement links TRBV19 to TRBJ2-7; a possible D gene is TRBD1 (6 bases). Germline CDR1 reads LNHDA; CDR2 reads SQIVND (reference sequence). CDR3 length: 15 residues. V was trimmed by 5 bases and J by 3 bases, leaving 17 bases between them.

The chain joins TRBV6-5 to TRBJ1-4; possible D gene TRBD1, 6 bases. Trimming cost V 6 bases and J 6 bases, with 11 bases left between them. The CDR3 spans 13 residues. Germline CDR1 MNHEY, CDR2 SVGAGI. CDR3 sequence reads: CASSQHRDEKLFF. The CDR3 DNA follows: TGTGCCAGCAGCCAGCACAGGGATGAAAAACTGTTTTTT.

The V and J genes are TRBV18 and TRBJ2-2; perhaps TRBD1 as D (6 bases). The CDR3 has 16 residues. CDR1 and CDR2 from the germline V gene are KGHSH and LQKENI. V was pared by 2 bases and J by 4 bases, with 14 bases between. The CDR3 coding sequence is TGTGCCAGCTCACCAGTCCAGGACAGCCTCACCGGGGAGCTGTTTTTT. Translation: CASSPVQDSLTGELFF.

For the CDR3, the DNA is TGTGCCAGCAGTTTATTACCGGGACAGGGGGTAGGTGGGTCCCTCCACTTT. Amino acids: CASSLLPGQGVGGSLHF. The chain combines TRBV27 with TRBJ1-6, with 11 positions matching TRBD1. CDR3 length: 17 residues. Germline values: CDR1 MNHEY, CDR2 SMNVEV (reference sequence). The J segment lost 14 bases and the V segment lost 1 base, leaving 13 bases of the junction unmatched.

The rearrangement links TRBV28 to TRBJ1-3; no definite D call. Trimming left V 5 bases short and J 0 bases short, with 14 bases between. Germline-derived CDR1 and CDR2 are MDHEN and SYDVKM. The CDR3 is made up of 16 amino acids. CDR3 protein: CASSTSTLTSGNTIYF. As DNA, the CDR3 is TGTGCCAGCAGTACCTCGACACTTACCTCTGGAAACACCATATATTTT. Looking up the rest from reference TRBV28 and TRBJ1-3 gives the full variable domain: DVKVTQSSRYLVKRTGEKVFLECVQDMDHENMFWYRQDPGLGLRLIYFSYDVKMKEKGDIPEGYSVSREKKERFSLILESASTNQTSMYLCASSTSTLTSGNTIYFGEGSWLTVV.

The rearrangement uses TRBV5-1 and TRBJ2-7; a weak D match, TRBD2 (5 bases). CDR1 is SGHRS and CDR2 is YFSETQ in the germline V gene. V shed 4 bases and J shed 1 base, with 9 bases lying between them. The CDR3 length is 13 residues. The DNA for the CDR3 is TGCGCCAGCAGCCCGGAGCGGTCCTACGAGCAGTACTTC. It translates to CASSPERSYEQYF.